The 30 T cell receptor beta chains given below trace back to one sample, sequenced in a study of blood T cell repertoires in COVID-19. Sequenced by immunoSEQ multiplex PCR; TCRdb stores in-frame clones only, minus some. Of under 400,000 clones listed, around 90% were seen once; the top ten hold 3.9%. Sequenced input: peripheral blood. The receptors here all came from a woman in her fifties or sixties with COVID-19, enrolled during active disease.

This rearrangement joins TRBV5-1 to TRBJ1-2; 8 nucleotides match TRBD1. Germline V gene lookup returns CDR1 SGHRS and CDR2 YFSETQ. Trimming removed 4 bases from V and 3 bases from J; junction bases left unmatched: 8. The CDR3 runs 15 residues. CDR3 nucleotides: TGCGCCAGCAGCCCAAGGACAGGGCCCTACTATGGCTACACCTTC. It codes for CASSPRTGPYYGYTF.

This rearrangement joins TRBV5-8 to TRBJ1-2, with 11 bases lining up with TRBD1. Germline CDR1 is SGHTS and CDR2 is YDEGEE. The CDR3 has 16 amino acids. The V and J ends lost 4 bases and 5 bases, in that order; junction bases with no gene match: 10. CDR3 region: CASSLPGQGDGYGYTF. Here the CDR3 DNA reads TGTGCCAGCAGCCTCCCGGGACAGGGGGACGGTTATGGCTACACCTTC.

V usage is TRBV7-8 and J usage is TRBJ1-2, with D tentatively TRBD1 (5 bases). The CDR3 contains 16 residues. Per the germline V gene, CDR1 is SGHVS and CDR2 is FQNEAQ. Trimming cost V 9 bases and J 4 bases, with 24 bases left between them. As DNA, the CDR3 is TGTGCCAGTGACCCCCTTCTGCAGGGCTCGTCCTATGGCTACACCTTC. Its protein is CASDPLLQGSSYGYTF. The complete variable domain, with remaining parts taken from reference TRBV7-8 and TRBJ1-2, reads GAGVSQSPRYKVAKRGQDVALRCDPISGHVSLFWYQQALGQGPEFLTYFQNEAQLDKSGLPSDRFFAERPEGSVSTLKIQRTQQEDSAVYLCASDPLLQGSSYGYTFGSGTRLTVV.

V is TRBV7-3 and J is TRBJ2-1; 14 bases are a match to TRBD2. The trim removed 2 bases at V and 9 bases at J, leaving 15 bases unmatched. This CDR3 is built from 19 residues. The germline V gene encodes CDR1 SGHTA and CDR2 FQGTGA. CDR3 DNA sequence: TGTGCCAGCAGCTTACCGGGACTAGCGGGGGTTATCAATCTTCCTGAGCAGTTCTTC. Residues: CASSLPGLAGVINLPEQFF.

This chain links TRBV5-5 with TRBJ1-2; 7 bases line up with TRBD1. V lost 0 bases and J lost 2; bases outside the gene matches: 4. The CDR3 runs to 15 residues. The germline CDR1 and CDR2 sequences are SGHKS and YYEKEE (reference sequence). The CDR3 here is CASSLEQGGNYGYTF. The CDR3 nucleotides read TGTGCCAGCAGCTTGGAGCAGGGGGGAAACTATGGCTACACCTTC.

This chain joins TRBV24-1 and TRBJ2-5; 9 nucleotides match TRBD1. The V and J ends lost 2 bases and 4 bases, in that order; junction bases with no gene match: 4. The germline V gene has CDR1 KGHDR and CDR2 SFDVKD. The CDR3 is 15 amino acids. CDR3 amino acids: CATSDSGTGRETQYF. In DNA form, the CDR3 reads TGTGCCACCAGTGATTCCGGGACAGGGCGAGAGACCCAGTACTTC.

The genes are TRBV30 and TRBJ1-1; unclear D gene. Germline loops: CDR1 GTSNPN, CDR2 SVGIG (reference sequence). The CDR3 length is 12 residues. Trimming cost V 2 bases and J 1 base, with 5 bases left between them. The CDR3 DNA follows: TGTGCCTGGAGTCTATCGAACACTGAAGCTTTCTTT. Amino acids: CAWSLSNTEAFF.

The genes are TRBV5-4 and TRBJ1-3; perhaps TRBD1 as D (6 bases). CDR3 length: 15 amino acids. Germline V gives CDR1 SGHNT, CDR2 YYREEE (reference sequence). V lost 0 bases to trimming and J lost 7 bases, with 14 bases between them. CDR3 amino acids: CASSLDPGERNTIYF. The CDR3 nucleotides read TGTGCCAGCAGCTTGGATCCAGGGGAGCGGAACACCATATATTTT.

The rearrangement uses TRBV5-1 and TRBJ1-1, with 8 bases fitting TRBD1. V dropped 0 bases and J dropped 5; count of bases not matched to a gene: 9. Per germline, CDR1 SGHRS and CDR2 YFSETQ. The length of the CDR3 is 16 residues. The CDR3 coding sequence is TGCGCCAGCAGCTTGGAGCCAGGGGGCGAGGGTACTGAAGCTTTCTTT. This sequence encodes CASSLEPGGEGTEAFF.

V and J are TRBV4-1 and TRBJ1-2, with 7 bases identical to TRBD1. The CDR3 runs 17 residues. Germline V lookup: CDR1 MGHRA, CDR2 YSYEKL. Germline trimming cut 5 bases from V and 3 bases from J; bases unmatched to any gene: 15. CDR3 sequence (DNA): TGCGCCAGCAGCTCCCGTGCCGGACAGGCCTTCCACTATGGCTACACCTTC. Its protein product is CASSSRAGQAFHYGYTF.

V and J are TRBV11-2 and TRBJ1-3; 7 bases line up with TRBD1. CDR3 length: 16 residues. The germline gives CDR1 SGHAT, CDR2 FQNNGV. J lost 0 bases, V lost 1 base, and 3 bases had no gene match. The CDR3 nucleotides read TGTGCCAGCAGCTTAGGGACAGGTTACTCTGGAAACACCATATATTTT. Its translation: CASSLGTGYSGNTIYF.

CDR3 DNA: TGTGCCAGCAGCTTAGCCCGGACAGGGAAAATTGAAAAACTGTTTTTT. Protein product: CASSLARTGKIEKLFF. The chain combines TRBV7-8 with TRBJ1-4, with 8 nucleotides matching TRBD1. Germline V gene sequence: CDR1 SGHVS, CDR2 FQNEAQ. V trimming: 0 bases; J trimming: 7 bases; junction bases outside the gene matches: 7. The CDR3 runs to 16 residues.

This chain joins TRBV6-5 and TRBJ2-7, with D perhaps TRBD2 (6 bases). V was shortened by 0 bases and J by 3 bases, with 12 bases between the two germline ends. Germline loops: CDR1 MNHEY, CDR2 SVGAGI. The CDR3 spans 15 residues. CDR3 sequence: CASSYSTAGYYEQYF. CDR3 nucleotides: TGTGCCAGCAGTTACTCGACGGCGGGGTACTACGAGCAGTACTTC.

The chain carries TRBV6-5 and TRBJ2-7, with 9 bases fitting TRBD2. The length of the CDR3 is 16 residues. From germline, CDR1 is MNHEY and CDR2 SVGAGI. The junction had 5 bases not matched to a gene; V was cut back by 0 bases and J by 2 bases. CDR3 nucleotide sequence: TGTGCCAGCAGTTACTCGGCAGGCGGGGGGGCCTACGAGCAGTACTTC. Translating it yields CASSYSAGGGAYEQYF.

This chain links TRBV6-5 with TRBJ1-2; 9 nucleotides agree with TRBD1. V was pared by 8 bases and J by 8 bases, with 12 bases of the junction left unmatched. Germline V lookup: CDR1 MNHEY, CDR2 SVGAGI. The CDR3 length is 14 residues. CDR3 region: CASWPGQGGSGYTF. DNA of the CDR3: TGTGCCAGCTGGCCGGGACAGGGAGGTTCCGGCTACACCTTC.

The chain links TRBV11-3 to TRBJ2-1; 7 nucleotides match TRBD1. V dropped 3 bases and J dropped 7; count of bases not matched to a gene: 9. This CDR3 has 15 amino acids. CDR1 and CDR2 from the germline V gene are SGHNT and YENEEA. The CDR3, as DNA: TGTGCCAGCAGCTTCGGGGCAGGGGGTAAAAATGAGCAGTTCTTC. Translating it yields CASSFGAGGKNEQFF.

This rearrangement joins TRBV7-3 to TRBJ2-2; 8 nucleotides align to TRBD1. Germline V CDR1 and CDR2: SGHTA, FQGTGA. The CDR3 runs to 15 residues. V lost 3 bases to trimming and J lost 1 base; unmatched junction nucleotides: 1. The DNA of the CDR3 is TGTGCCAGCAGCTTTACAGGGGGGAACACCGGGGAGCTGTTTTTT. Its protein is CASSFTGGNTGELFF.

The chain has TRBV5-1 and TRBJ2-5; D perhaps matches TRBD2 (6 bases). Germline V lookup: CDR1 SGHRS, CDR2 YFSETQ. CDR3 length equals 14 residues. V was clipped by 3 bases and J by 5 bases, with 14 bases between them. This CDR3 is CASSSTGTGETQYF. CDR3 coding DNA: TGCGCCAGCAGCTCCACCGGGACTGGGGAGACCCAGTACTTC.

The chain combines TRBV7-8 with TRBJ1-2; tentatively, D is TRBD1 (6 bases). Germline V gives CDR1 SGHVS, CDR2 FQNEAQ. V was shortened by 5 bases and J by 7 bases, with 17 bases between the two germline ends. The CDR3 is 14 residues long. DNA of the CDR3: TGTGCCAGCAGCCGAGCAGGGGCCCCTGGTGGCTACACCTTC. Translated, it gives CASSRAGAPGGYTF.

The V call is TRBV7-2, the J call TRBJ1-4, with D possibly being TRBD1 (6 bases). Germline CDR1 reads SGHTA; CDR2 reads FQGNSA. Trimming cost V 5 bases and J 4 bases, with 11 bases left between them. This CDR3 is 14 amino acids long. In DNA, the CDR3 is TGTGCCAGCAGCAGATCACAGGGTAATGAAAAACTGTTTTTT. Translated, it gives CASSRSQGNEKLFF. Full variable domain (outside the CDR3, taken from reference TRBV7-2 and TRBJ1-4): GAGVSQSPSNKVTEKGKDVELRCDPISGHTALYWYRQSLGQGLEFLIYFQGNSAPDKSGLPSDRFSAERTGGSVSTLTIQRTQQEDSAVYLCASSRSQGNEKLFFGSGTQLSVL.

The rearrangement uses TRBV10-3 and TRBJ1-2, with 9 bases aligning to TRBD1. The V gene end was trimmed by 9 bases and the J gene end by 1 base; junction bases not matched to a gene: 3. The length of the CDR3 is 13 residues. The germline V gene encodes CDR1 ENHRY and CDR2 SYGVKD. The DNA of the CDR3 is TGTGCCATTGACAGGGGGAATAACTATGGCTACACCTTC. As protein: CAIDRGNNYGYTF.

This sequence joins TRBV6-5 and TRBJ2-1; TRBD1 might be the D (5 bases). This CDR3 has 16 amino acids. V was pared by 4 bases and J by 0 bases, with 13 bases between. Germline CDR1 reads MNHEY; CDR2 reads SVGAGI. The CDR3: CASSSRQHSSYNEQFF. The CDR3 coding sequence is TGTGCCAGCAGTTCCCGACAGCATAGCTCCTACAATGAGCAGTTCTTC.

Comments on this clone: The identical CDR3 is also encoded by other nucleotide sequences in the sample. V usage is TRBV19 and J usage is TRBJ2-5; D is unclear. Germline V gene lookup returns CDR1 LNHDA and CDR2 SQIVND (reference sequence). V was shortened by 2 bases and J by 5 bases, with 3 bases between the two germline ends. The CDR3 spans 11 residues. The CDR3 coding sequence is TGTGCCAGTAGTATACGGGAGACCCAGTACTTC. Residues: CASSIRETQYF.

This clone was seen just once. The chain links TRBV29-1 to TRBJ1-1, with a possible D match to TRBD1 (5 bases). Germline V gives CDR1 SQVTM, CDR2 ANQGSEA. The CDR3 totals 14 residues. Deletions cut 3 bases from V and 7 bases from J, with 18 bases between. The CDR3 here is CSVESRAGYNEAFF. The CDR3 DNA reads TGCAGCGTTGAGAGCAGGGCCGGGTACAATGAAGCTTTCTTT.

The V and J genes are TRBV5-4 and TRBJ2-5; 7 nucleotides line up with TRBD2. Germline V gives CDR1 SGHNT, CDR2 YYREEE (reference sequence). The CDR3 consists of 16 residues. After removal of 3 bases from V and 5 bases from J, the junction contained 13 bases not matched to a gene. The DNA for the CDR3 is TGTGCCAGCAGCTCCGGGACTACCTCGGTGGTGGAGACCCAGTACTTC. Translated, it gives CASSSGTTSVVETQYF.

The CDR3 loop is CASRPSGAYGYTF. The CDR3 region has the DNA TGTGCCAGCAGACCCTCTGGGGCCTATGGCTACACCTTC. The chain carries TRBV28 and TRBJ1-2; maybe TRBD1 (5 bases). Trimming removed 6 bases at V and 4 bases at J, with 12 bases between. Germline V CDR1 and CDR2: MDHEN, SYDVKM. This CDR3 spans 13 amino acids.

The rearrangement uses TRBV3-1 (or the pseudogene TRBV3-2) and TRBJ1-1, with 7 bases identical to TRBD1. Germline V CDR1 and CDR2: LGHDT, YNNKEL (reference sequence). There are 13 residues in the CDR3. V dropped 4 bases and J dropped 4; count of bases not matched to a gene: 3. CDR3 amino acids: CASSPTGFTEAFF. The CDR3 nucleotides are TGTGCCAGCAGCCCGACAGGGTTCACTGAAGCTTTCTTT.

CDR3 nucleotide sequence: TGCGCCAGCAGCTTGGTAGGGCAGGGGTATGGCTACACCTTC. Its translation is CASSLVGQGYGYTF. The V call is TRBV5-1, the J call TRBJ1-2; D is possibly TRBD1 (6 bases). The CDR3 covers 14 residues. Germline V gives CDR1 SGHRS, CDR2 YFSETQ. The V end was cut by 0 bases, the J end by 5 bases, with 11 bases between.

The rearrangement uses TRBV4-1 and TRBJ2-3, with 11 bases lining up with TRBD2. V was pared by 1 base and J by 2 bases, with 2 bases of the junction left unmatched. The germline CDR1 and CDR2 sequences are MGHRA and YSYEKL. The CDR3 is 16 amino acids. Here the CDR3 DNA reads TGCGCCAGCAGCCAAGCTAGCGGGGGGATCACAGATACGCAGTATTTT. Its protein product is CASSQASGGITDTQYF.

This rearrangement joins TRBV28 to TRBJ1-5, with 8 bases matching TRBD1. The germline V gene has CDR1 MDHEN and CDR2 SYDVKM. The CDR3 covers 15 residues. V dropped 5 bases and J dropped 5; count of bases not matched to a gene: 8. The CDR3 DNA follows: TGTGCCAGCAGTCTTTTGACAGGGGTGGATCAGCCCCAGCATTTT. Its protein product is CASSLLTGVDQPQHF.